This TCR beta chain was recovered during a study of blood T cells in healthy people across ages. Study information: Template switching picked up about one barcoded beta molecule for each two T cells.

The V and J ends lost 1 base and 1 base respectively, with 17 bases between them. The CDR3 is 17 amino acids. CDR1 SGHKS and CDR2 YYEKEE come from the germline V gene (reference sequence). The authors isolated at least 6.5 million PBMCs per sample. The use of a sample-barcoded 5' primer and a J-beta primer mix characterized a second PCR of about 7 to 12 cycles. Each of the samples gave a minimum of 2.5 million paired-end reads that contained CDR3. A single record per CDR3 protein comes from TCRdb applying MiXCR to the 5' RACE reads. The repertoire holds 1.5 million to 2 million distinct CDR3 sequences, with approximately 32% as singletons.

The rearrangement links TRBV5-5 to TRBJ1-1; D not certain. The source is a woman aged 25 to 39 in good health. Sequencing was performed on blood. In DNA form, the CDR3 reads TGTGCCAGCAGCTTGAACCGCGTTAGGAATACGAACACTGAAGCTTTCTTT. Translated, it gives CASSLNRVRNTNTEAFF.